Detailed here is one T cell receptor (beta chain). The germline gives CDR1 SGHRS, CDR2 YFSETQ. V lost 5 bases and J lost 6, with 24 bases in between. CDR3 size: 16 residues. The assay was immunoSEQ multiplex PCR, and TCRdb's table has in-frame clones only and misses some. Of about 82,000 clones in the sample, around 90% were seen once. This sample is part of a study of glioma-infiltrating T cells after dendritic cell vaccination. This sequence originates from a human donor with glioblastoma. This chain joins TRBV5-1 and TRBJ2-7; possible D gene TRBD1, 6 bases. The sample in question was blood, obtained before dendritic cell vaccination. The CDR3 is CASSKGYEGVDSEQYF. The CDR3 DNA reads TGCGCCAGCAGTAAAGGTTATGAGGGGGTCGACTCCGAGCAGTACTTC.